This paragraph reports one T cell receptor (beta chain). The antigen is undetermined. CD45RO-negative cells were positively selected for CCR7, leaving out terminally differentiated effector memory CD45RA+ cells. Only Caucasian adults living in Nashville, Tennessee served as donors. The authors split each subset's genomic DNA evenly across several immunoSEQ plates. Per sorted-subset replicate PCR, input was roughly 220 ng DNA, representing about 30,000 T cell genomes. The repertoire was sequenced with immunoSEQ multiplex PCR; TCRdb's copy has only in-frame clones and lacks some. The repertoire has about 2 million clones, just under 95% of them found once; the top ten carry 0.85% to 1.3%. These data belong to a study of shared clonotypes between healthy human individuals. Study observations and caveats: Sequencing of the sorted subsets was shown by rarefaction to be incomplete despite large depth.

Trimming took off 5 bases at V and 3 bases at J, with 20 bases between the two ends. Germline CDR1 is LNHDA and CDR2 is SQIVND (reference sequence). The CDR3 spans 16 residues. The rearrangement links TRBV19 to TRBJ2-7, with no clear D. Sequencing was carried out using naive CD8+ T cells sorted from blood. The sequence derives from a man in his late teens or twenties in good health. CDR3 amino acids: CASSVRVATGLYEQYF. CDR3 DNA: TGTGCCAGTAGTGTTCGCGTGGCAACCGGCCTCTACGAGCAGTACTTC.